Presented here are 18 T cell receptor beta chains from one specimen sequenced in a study of radiotherapy plus CTLA-4 blockade in lung cancer. The protocol was immunoSEQ multiplex PCR, while the TCRdb copy is restricted to in-frame clones and leaves out a portion. Seen here are about 78,000 clones, around 87% observed once, and the top ten hold about 2%. The specimen was peripheral blood, collected from a patient treated with radiotherapy plus ipilimumab. The receptors originated from a human donor with non-small cell lung cancer who had a partial response to radiotherapy plus ipilimumab.

This clone has only a few counts. The chain links TRBV19 to TRBJ1-4; D is perhaps TRBD1 (6 bases). The V end was cut by 3 bases, the J end by 8 bases, with 13 bases between. The V gene's germline CDR1 is LNHDA and CDR2 SQIVND (reference sequence). This CDR3 is built from 14 residues. The CDR3 nucleotides read TGTGCCAGTAGTATCGCAGGGGCATACGAAAAACTGTTTTTT. Residues: CASSIAGAYEKLFF.

The V gene is TRBV6-5, the J gene TRBJ2-7, with D tentatively TRBD1 (6 bases). Trimming left V 5 bases short and J 6 bases short, with 14 bases between. Germline-derived CDR1 and CDR2 are MNHEY and SVGAGI. CDR3 length: 13 residues. In nucleotides, the CDR3 is TGTGCCAGCAGTACAGGGTTTGGTCTCGAGCAGTACTTC. Its protein product is CASSTGFGLEQYF.

The chain employs TRBV28 and TRBJ1-5; no clear D gene. In germline, CDR1 is MDHEN, CDR2 SYDVKM. Trimming removed 1 base at V and 11 bases at J, with 9 bases between. The CDR3 is made up of 12 amino acids. For the CDR3, the DNA is TGTGCCAGCAGTTTATATGGGCAGGCCCAGCATTTT. Translated: CASSLYGQAQHF.

V and J are TRBV5-4 and TRBJ2-1; 7 nucleotides agree with TRBD2. This CDR3 contains 15 residues. After removal of 5 bases from V and 5 bases from J, the junction contained 10 bases not matched to a gene. Germline values: CDR1 SGHNT, CDR2 YYREEE (reference sequence). The CDR3: CASRLTSDPNNEQFF. For the CDR3, the DNA is TGTGCCAGCAGACTAACTAGCGACCCAAACAATGAGCAGTTCTTC.

The gene calls are TRBV2 and TRBJ1-4; no clear D. V lost 7 bases and J lost 0, with 15 bases in between. Looked up from germline, CDR1 is SNHLY and CDR2 is FYNNEI. The CDR3 length is 16 residues. DNA of the CDR3: TGTGCCAGCAAGAGGGAGGGCTCGACAACTAATGAAAAACTGTTTTTT. This translates into CASKREGSTTNEKLFF. The full variable domain, rest sourced from reference TRBV2 and TRBJ1-4, is EPEVTQTPSHQVTQMGQEVILRCVPISNHLYFYWYRQILGQKVEFLVSFYNNEISEKSEIFDDQFSVERPDGSNFTLKIRSTKLEDSAMYFCASKREGSTTNEKLFFGSGTQLSVL.

The rearrangement links TRBV28 to TRBJ2-3; 8 positions agree with TRBD1. The germline gives CDR1 MDHEN, CDR2 SYDVKM. This CDR3 is built from 15 residues. Trimming cost V 6 bases and J 1 base; bases outside gene matches: 6. The CDR3 is CASRPPGQGTDTQYF. The CDR3, as DNA: TGTGCCAGCAGGCCTCCGGGACAGGGCACAGATACGCAGTATTTT.

V and J are TRBV27 and TRBJ2-3, with a weak D call TRBD1 (6 bases). V was shortened by 6 bases and J by 1 base, with 17 bases between the two germline ends. The CDR3 length is 16 residues. Germline V gene data show CDR1 as MNHEY and CDR2 as SMNVEV (reference sequence). In DNA form, the CDR3 reads TGTGCCAGCAGACTATATCCGCGACAGGGCACAGATACGCAGTATTTT. It codes for CASRLYPRQGTDTQYF.

This chain joins TRBV5-1 and TRBJ2-2, with D possibly matching TRBD1 (5 bases). The CDR3 consists of 15 residues. Germline-derived CDR1 and CDR2 are SGHRS and YFSETQ. Trimming removed 4 bases from V and 0 bases from J, with 10 bases in between. The DNA of the CDR3 is TGCGCCAGCAGCAACGACAGACCGAACACCGGGGAGCTGTTTTTT. It is translated as CASSNDRPNTGELFF.

The chain carries TRBV6-6 and TRBJ2-1; D is undetermined. Looked up from germline, CDR1 is MNHNY and CDR2 is SVGAGI (reference sequence). Trimming left V 4 bases short and J 9 bases short, with 10 bases between. This CDR3 contains 12 residues. CDR3 bases: TGTGCCAGCAGTTCGAAGGAGATTGAGCAGTTCTTC. Protein product: CASSSKEIEQFF.

With respect to this clone: One end of the junction fails to match germline, which may point to a read error. The gene calls are TRBV7-7 and TRBJ2-5; 7 positions match TRBD1. The CDR3 is 15 residues long. Per the germline V gene, CDR1 is SSHAT and CDR2 is FNYEAQ (reference sequence). The CDR3 DNA sequence: TGTGCTAGCAGCTTAGCTCCGGGACAGCGAGAGACCCAGTACTTC. This sequence encodes CASSLAPGQRETQYF.

CDR3 sequence: CASSVLAGGRGEQFF. In DNA form, the CDR3 reads TGTGCCAGCAGTGTACTAGCGGGAGGGCGAGGTGAGCAGTTCTTC. The chain uses TRBV28 and TRBJ2-1, with TRBD2 matching over 13 bases. The J segment lost 9 bases and the V segment lost 5 bases, leaving 7 bases of the junction unmatched. Germline V CDR1 and CDR2: MDHEN, SYDVKM. This CDR3 contains 15 residues. Supplemented by reference TRBV28 and TRBJ2-1, the full variable domain reads DVKVTQSSRYLVKRTGEKVFLECVQDMDHENMFWYRQDPGLGLRLIYFSYDVKMKEKGDIPEGYSVSREKKERFSLILESASTNQTSMYLCASSVLAGGRGEQFFGPGTRLTVL.

The V gene is TRBV6-1, the J gene TRBJ2-7; D gene unclear. The CDR3 is made up of 14 amino acids. Germline assignment: CDR1 MNHNS and CDR2 SASEGT. The V and J ends lost 5 bases and 5 bases respectively, with 16 bases between them. The CDR3 nucleotides are TGTGCCAGCAGTACCGAGACCCTAGGTCACGAGCAGTACGTC. Protein product: CASSTETLGHEQYV.

The chain employs TRBV7-2 and TRBJ2-1; no firm D call. Germline CDR1 and CDR2: SGHTA and FQGNSA. V lost 1 base and J 8 bases, leaving 12 bases between the germline ends. The CDR3 is 14 amino acids. The CDR3 DNA follows: TGTGCCAGCAGCTTAGATCGTACTTACGATGAGCAGTTCTTC. Translated, it gives CASSLDRTYDEQFF.

This clone has just a few counts. The CDR3 DNA reads TGTGCCAGCAGCTTACGGAGCACTGAAGCTTTCTTT. Translation: CASSLRSTEAFF. The rearrangement links TRBV7-3 to TRBJ1-1; D is unresolved. Between the trimmed V and J ends, which lost 2 bases and 4 bases, there was a span of 5 bases. This CDR3 has 12 amino acids. CDR1 is SGHTA and CDR2 is FQGTGA in the germline V gene.

The V call is TRBV18, the J call TRBJ1-1, with D perhaps matching TRBD1 (6 bases). Trimming took 5 bases from V and 7 from J, leaving 17 bases between them. Germline V lookup: CDR1 KGHSH, CDR2 LQKENI. This CDR3 spans 14 amino acids. The CDR3 region has the DNA TGTGCCAGCTCATTCTCAGACAGGAGGTTTGAAGCTTTCTTT. Its translation is CASSFSDRRFEAFF.

The genes are TRBV19 and TRBJ1-3, with 7 bases matching TRBD1. Germline CDR1 reads LNHDA; CDR2 reads SQIVND (reference sequence). This CDR3 is built from 14 residues. The ends lost 7 bases at V and 0 bases at J; junction bases unmatched: 3. Here the CDR3 reads CASNRGPSGNTIYF. CDR3 DNA sequence: TGTGCCAGTAACAGGGGTCCCTCTGGAAACACCATATATTTT.

The rearrangement links TRBV25-1 to TRBJ2-3, with D hard to call. The V end was cut by 2 bases, the J end by 9 bases, with 6 bases between. This CDR3 region has 11 residues. CDR1 and CDR2 (germline): MGHDK, SYGVNS. Here the CDR3 DNA reads TGTGCCAGCAGTGAAAAGCTAACGCAGTATTTT. Its translation is CASSEKLTQYF.

The chain has TRBV4-3 and TRBJ2-3, with 8 bases aligning to TRBD2. This CDR3 comprises 21 residues. V was clipped by 4 bases and J by 1 base; unmatched bases: 22. From germline, CDR1 is LGHNA and CDR2 YSLEER. The CDR3 nucleotides are TGCGCCAGCAGCCGAAGATTAGCGGGAACCGACTCCTTTAGTGGCACAGATACGCAGTATTTT. Residues: CASSRRLAGTDSFSGTDTQYF.